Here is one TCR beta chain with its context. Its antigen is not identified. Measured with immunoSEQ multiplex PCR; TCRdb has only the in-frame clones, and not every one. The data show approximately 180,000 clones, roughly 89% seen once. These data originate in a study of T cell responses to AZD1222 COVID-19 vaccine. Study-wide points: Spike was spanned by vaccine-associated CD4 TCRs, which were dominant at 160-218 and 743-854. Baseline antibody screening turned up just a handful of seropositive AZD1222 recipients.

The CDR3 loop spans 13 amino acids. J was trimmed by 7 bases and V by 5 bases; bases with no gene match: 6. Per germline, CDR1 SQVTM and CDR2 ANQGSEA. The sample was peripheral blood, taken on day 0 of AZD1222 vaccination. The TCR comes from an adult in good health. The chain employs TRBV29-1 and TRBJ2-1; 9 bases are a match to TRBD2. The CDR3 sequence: CSVRAGGSNEQFF. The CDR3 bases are TGCAGCGTTCGGGCGGGAGGGAGTAATGAGCAGTTCTTC.